What follows are 4 T cell receptor beta chains derived from one specimen sequenced in a study of human T cells and chemical hapten exposure. Described time point: patch test 1, 2 weeks after DPC sensitization. Regarding treatment: therapeutic diphenylcyclopropenone sensitization with weekly scalp DPC. Each CDR3 protein is one row after TCRdb ran MiXCR on the RACE reads. Of about 360,000 distinct CDR3 sequences listed, roughly 4.8% are singletons. The sequences come from whole blood, collected in connection with sensitization to the hapten diphenylcyclopropenone (DPC). The receptors come from a woman aged 50 to 60 with alopecia areata. Some clones in this sample may be carry-over from other donors' samples.

This clonotype was observed a handful of times. The chain links TRBV6-1 to TRBJ2-3, with 9 bases lining up with TRBD2. The CDR3 sequence is 15 residues long. The germline gives CDR1 MNHNS, CDR2 SASEGT. V shed 4 bases and J 2 bases; nucleotides not matched to a gene: 4. DNA of the CDR3: TGTGCCAGCAGTGCAGCGGGGGGCCCCACAGATACGCAGTATTTT. This encodes CASSAAGGPTDTQYF.

This clonotype was seen repeatedly, ten times or more. This sequence joins TRBV7-8 and TRBJ2-3; D gene uncertain. The CDR3 totals 14 residues. Between the trimmed V and J ends, which lost 5 bases and 2 bases, there was a span of 11 bases. Per the germline V gene, CDR1 is SGHVS and CDR2 is FQNEAQ. Here the CDR3 reads CASSPSPLTDTQYF. CDR3 in DNA: TGTGCCAGCAGCCCATCCCCTCTCACAGATACGCAGTATTTT.

This clonotype was seen only a few times. This sequence joins TRBV29-1 and TRBJ2-1; 7 nucleotides match TRBD2. Losses at the gene ends were 7 bases for V and 3 bases for J; bases not matched to a gene: 9. The CDR3 spans 14 residues. The V gene's germline CDR1 is SQVTM and CDR2 ANQGSEA. CDR3: CSGEGAGDYNEQFF. The CDR3 DNA follows: TGCAGCGGAGAAGGCGCGGGAGACTACAATGAGCAGTTCTTC.

The chain uses TRBV4-3 and TRBJ2-7, with 7 nucleotides matching TRBD2. With 1 base clipped from V and 2 bases from J, the junction kept 5 bases outside the gene matches. Germline-derived CDR1 and CDR2 are LGHNA and YSLEER. The CDR3 consists of 15 residues. This chain's CDR3 is CASSQGPGLAYEQYF. The CDR3 coding sequence is TGCGCCAGCAGCCAAGGGCCCGGACTAGCCTACGAGCAGTACTTC.